This T cell receptor beta chain was retrieved from a study of human T cells and chemical hapten exposure. A single record per CDR3 protein comes from TCRdb applying MiXCR to the RACE reads. Among about 70,000 distinct CDR3 sequences listed, 8.5% were seen once. This clonotype was detected ten times or more. V lost 5 bases and J lost 5, with 12 bases in between. CDR1 and CDR2 (germline): SGHTA, FQGNSA. The CDR3 is made up of 13 amino acids. Time point reported: patch test 2, 6 weeks after DPC sensitization. The treatment was: therapeutic diphenylcyclopropenone sensitization with weekly scalp DPC. The material sequenced was whole blood, taken in connection with sensitization to the hapten diphenylcyclopropenone (DPC). This clonotype was obtained from a woman in her forties or fifties with alopecia areata. Some clones in this sample may be carry-over from other donors' samples. The rearrangement links TRBV7-2 to TRBJ2-5; D is possibly TRBD1 or TRBD2 (5 bases each). CDR3 protein: CASSPGPGETQYF. The CDR3 bases are TGTGCCAGCAGCCCGGGACCTGGGGAGACCCAGTACTTC.